This TCR beta chain was documented in a study of cytomegalovirus exposure and HLA in healthy donors. Across the study: An early release of data contained approximately 85 million unique TCRs, which came from HLA-typed donors. Study results and limitations: An analysis done earlier found most TCR beta V segments productive about 87% or about 30% of the time. The investigators catalogued 150 or so TCR beta chains as cytomegalovirus-associated. Across donors, presence/absence analyses took sequencing depth to be roughly uniform.

Looked up from germline, CDR1 is SQVTM and CDR2 is ANQGSEA. The CDR3 runs to 14 residues. Trimming stripped 2 bases from V and 2 bases from J, with 12 bases between. This clone appeared a few times. What it binds is not known. The PCR had 60 Vbeta and 13 Jbeta primers. TCRdb's copy holds only in-frame clones and misses some; the assay was immunoSEQ multiplex PCR. This table has 120,000 or so clones, 50% to 75% appearing once. Source material: PBMCs. This receptor was identified in a woman aged 40 to 49 in good health and CMV-seropositive. The chain combines TRBV29-1 with TRBJ1-2; D possibly corresponds to TRBD1 (5 bases). In nucleotides, the CDR3 is TGCAGCGTTGAACATATGGGGGGGAACTATGGCTACACCTTC. It yields the protein CSVEHMGGNYGYTF.